The 16 T cell receptor beta chains listed next were all sequenced from one sample in a study of T cell clonality in common variable immunodeficiency. The repertoire was sequenced with immunoSEQ multiplex PCR; TCRdb's copy has only in-frame clones and lacks some. Altogether tens of thousands of clones were found in the sample, and no singletons occur. What was sequenced was peripheral blood mononuclear cells. The receptors stem from a person aged 18 to 75 in good health.

This clone was recorded many times. The read terminates 3 residues before the CDR3 end, so the remaining end is supplied by the germline J gene. This chain joins TRBV12-3 or TRBV12-4 and TRBJ2-7, with 9 bases lining up with TRBD1. The V gene end was trimmed by 3 bases and the J gene end by 4 bases; junction bases not matched to a gene: 7. This CDR3 comprises 15 residues. CDR3 sequence reads: CASSLGQGGMYEQYF. The sequenced part of the CDR3 DNA is TGTGCCAGCAGTTTGGGACAGGGAGGTATGTACGAG.

This clone was counted many times. The observed sequence ends 3 residues before the CDR3 terminus, with the missing tail filled in from the germline J gene. This chain connects TRBV19 to TRBJ1-2; 11 bases line up with TRBD1. The CDR3 has 14 residues. Trimming cost V 6 bases and J 3 bases; bases outside gene matches: 3. Germline CDR1 reads LNHDA; CDR2 reads SQIVND (reference sequence). The CDR3 region is CASRGQGGYYGYTF. The CDR3 bases that were read are TGTGCCAGTAGGGGACAGGGGGGCTACTATGGC.

The table lists this clone with many counts. The read comes to an end 3 residues before the CDR3 does, leaving the germline J gene to fill in the end. The genes are TRBV7-9 and TRBJ2-5; perhaps TRBD1 as D (6 bases). The CDR3 is made up of 14 amino acids. The germline V and J ends were trimmed by 2 bases and 4 bases, with 11 bases remaining between them. From germline, CDR1 is SEHNR and CDR2 FQNEAQ (reference sequence). CDR3 loop: CASSLWGRGETQYF. The sequenced part of the CDR3 DNA is TGTGCCAGCAGCTTATGGGGGCGCGGAGAGACC. Together with reference TRBV7-9 and TRBJ2-5, the CDR3 gives the full variable domain: DTGVSQNPRHKITKRGQNVTFRCDPISEHNRLYWYRQTLGQGPEFLTYFQNEAQLEKSRLLSDRFSAERPKGSFSTLEIQRTEQGDSAMYLCASSLWGRGETQYFGPGTRLLVL.

This clone came up many times. The read ends 3 residues shy of where the CDR3 ends; the end is completed using the germline J gene. V is TRBV20-1 and J is TRBJ2-1; D may be TRBD2 (5 bases). CDR3 length: 16 amino acids. V was shortened by 5 bases and J by 0 bases, with 17 bases between the two germline ends. Germline CDR1 is DFQATT and CDR2 is SNEGSKA (reference sequence). The sequenced part of the CDR3 DNA is TGCAGTGCTCCCCGAGGGCACGGAACCTCCTACAATGAG. This translates into CSAPRGHGTSYNE. The entire CDR3 reads CSAPRGHGTSYNEQFF.

The table lists this clone with many counts. The read comes to an end 3 residues before the CDR3 does, leaving the germline J gene to fill in the end. The V gene is TRBV19, the J gene TRBJ1-1, with unresolved D. This CDR3 contains 11 residues. V lost 7 bases and J lost 1, with 4 bases in between. From germline, CDR1 is LNHDA and CDR2 SQIVND (reference sequence). The CDR3 here is CASNRNTEAFF. Incomplete CDR3 DNA: TGTGCCAGTAACAGGAACACTGAA.

This clone has ten or more counts. With the read ending 3 residues before the CDR3 end, the germline J gene is used to fill in that end. V and J are TRBV30 and TRBJ2-7, with TRBD1 matching over 8 bases. The V gene's germline CDR1 is GTSNPN and CDR2 SVGIG (reference sequence). V lost 3 bases, J lost 6 bases, and 4 bases stayed unmatched. This CDR3 comprises 12 residues. The DNA read from the CDR3 is TGTGCCTGGAGGGACGACAGGGGCGAG. Translated, it gives CAWRDDRGE. The full CDR3 reads CAWRDDRGEQYF.

This clone has a handful of counts. The read ends 3 residues early relative to the CDR3; the germline J gene fills the gap. The genes are TRBV7-9 and TRBJ2-1; the match to TRBD2 covers 12 bases. Losses at the gene ends were 7 bases for V and 5 bases for J; bases not matched to a gene: 6. This CDR3 spans 15 amino acids. Germline CDR1 SEHNR, CDR2 FQNEAQ (reference sequence). The CDR3 spells CASTPLAGGDNEQFF. The CDR3 DNA, read in part, is TGTGCCAGCACGCCACTAGCGGGAGGCGACAATGAG.

This clone was seen only a few times. Sequencing ends 3 residues short of the CDR3 end; the germline J gene provides the rest. The J gene is TRBJ1-2, the V gene TRBV20-1, with D perhaps TRBD1 (6 bases). Trimming removed 6 bases at V and 4 bases at J, with 12 bases between. The CDR3 has 12 residues. Per the germline V gene, CDR1 is DFQATT and CDR2 is SNEGSKA (reference sequence). CDR3 sequence reads: CSADSTGYGYTF. The part of the CDR3 DNA that was read is TGCAGTGCCGATTCGACAGGCTATGGC.

Many counts were recorded for this clone. The read ends 3 residues shy of where the CDR3 ends; the end is completed using the germline J gene. The rearrangement joins TRBV18 to TRBJ1-1; 7 bases fit TRBD1. V was clipped by 4 bases and J by 3 bases; unmatched bases: 5. The CDR3 sequence is 14 residues long. Per germline, CDR1 KGHSH and CDR2 LQKENI. This CDR3 reads CASSRTTGDTEAFF. The CDR3 DNA, read in part, is TGTGCCAGCTCACGGACTACAGGGGACACTGAA.

This clone was seen repeatedly, ten times or more. Coverage ceases 3 residues before the CDR3 finishes, and the germline J gene fills in the end. The chain is built from TRBV4-1 and TRBJ2-7; 10 bases align to TRBD2. With V trimmed by 0 bases and J by 3 bases, 5 bases remained unmatched. From germline, CDR1 is MGHRA and CDR2 YSYEKL. There are 16 residues in the CDR3. CDR3: CASSQDPAGGSYEQYF. The DNA read from the CDR3 is TGCGCCAGCAGCCAAGATCCAGCGGGAGGGAGCTACGAG.

Worth noting for this clone: The read comes to an end 3 residues before the CDR3 does, leaving the germline J gene to fill in the end. The V and J genes are TRBV7-6 and TRBJ2-1; perhaps TRBD1 as D (5 bases). Germline loops: CDR1 SGHVS, CDR2 FNYEAQ. Trimming cost V 1 base and J 8 bases, with 18 bases left between them. This CDR3 contains 16 residues. The part of the CDR3 DNA that was read is TGTGCCAGCAGCTTAGGTTCCAGGGAACATGGCGATGAG. Amino acid sequence: CASSLGSREHGDE. The whole CDR3 is CASSLGSREHGDEQFF.

This clone was picked up a small number of times. Coverage ceases 3 residues before the CDR3 finishes, and the germline J gene fills in the end. The V call is TRBV18, the J call TRBJ1-2; D not certain. The CDR3 length is 16 residues. Germline V gives CDR1 KGHSH, CDR2 LQKENI. The DNA read from the CDR3 is TGTGCCAGCTCACCACCCGGACTTACTCAATACAATGAC. It yields the protein CASSPPGLTQYND. The whole CDR3 sequence reads CASSPPGLTQYNDYTF.

There are many counts of this clone. The read stops 3 residues short of the end of the CDR3; the missing end is completed from the germline J gene. The chain has TRBV6-2 or TRBV6-3 and TRBJ1-5; 7 bases align to TRBD1. Germline trimming cut 6 bases from V and 4 bases from J; bases unmatched to any gene: 12. CDR3 size: 16 residues. Germline V CDR1 and CDR2: MNHEY, SVGEGT. CDR3 DNA (partial): TGTGCCAGCAGGACAGGGCACAATCACCTAAATCAGCCC. As protein: CASRTGHNHLNQP. The CDR3, in full, reads CASRTGHNHLNQPQHF.

This clone was seen at least ten times. The sequenced fragment ends 3 residues before the CDR3 boundary, so the rest is inferred from the germline J gene. The chain is built from TRBV19 and TRBJ1-3; possible D gene TRBD1, 5 bases. Trimming stripped 9 bases from V and 4 bases from J, with 13 bases between. The CDR3 runs to 13 residues. CDR1 is LNHDA and CDR2 is SQIVND in the germline V gene (reference sequence). The CDR3 reads CASAGSSGNTIYF. The DNA read from the CDR3 is TGTGCCAGCGCAGGGTCATCGGGAAACACC.

This clone showed up just a few times. The missing CDR3 end, 3 residues past where the read stops, is filled in from the germline J gene. This chain uses TRBV5-1 with TRBJ2-1; weak D call: TRBD2 (7 bases). The CDR3 totals 13 residues. V was pared by 7 bases and J by 5 bases, with 13 bases between. Germline lookup yields CDR1 SGHRS and CDR2 YFSETQ. The CDR3 bases that were read are TGCGCCAGCTCGGGGGGCTACAACAATGAG. This gives the protein CASSGGYNNE. The whole CDR3 sequence reads CASSGGYNNEQFF.

This clone was picked up many times. Read coverage stops 3 residues before the CDR3 terminus; the germline J gene supplies the remainder. Other DNA sequences in the sample encode the same CDR3. V usage is TRBV30 and J usage is TRBJ1-1; D remains ambiguous. V lost 2 bases to trimming and J lost 6 bases, with 7 bases between them. The CDR3 loop spans 11 amino acids. The germline gives CDR1 GTSNPN, CDR2 SVGIG (reference sequence). The covered CDR3 bases are TGTGCCTGGAGTCGAGGGCCTGAA. Residues: CAWSRGPE. From start to end, the CDR3 is CAWSRGPEAFF.